Shown below are 19 T cell receptor beta chains from a single sample sequenced in a study of beta chain features in type 1 diabetes. The investigators reverse transcribed all of the isolated RNA, so they sequenced expressed TCRB transcripts. Sequenced by immunoSEQ multiplex PCR; TCRdb stores in-frame clones only, minus some. This repertoire shows some 350,000 clones, roughly a tenth found once; its top ten account for 0.45% to 0.65%. No cognate antigen is known for these TCRs. Broader study findings: In all four CD4+ subsets, TCRB CDR3 length was significantly, moderately reduced in type 1 diabetes.

The sequenced sample was central memory CD4+ T cells from blood. The receptors here all came from a man under 40 with type 1 diabetes.

This clone came up a few times. The rearrangement uses TRBV29-1 and TRBJ1-5; a possible D gene is TRBD1 (5 bases). V lost 6 bases, J lost 4 bases, and 13 bases lay in between. CDR3 length: 13 residues. The germline V gene encodes CDR1 SQVTM and CDR2 ANQGSEA. The CDR3: CSVLKGPNQPQHF. CDR3 coding DNA: TGCAGCGTCTTAAAGGGGCCAAATCAGCCCCAGCATTTT.

The count of this clone is one. One end of the junction varies from germline; a read error may be responsible. The V gene is TRBV27, the J gene TRBJ1-6, with D hard to call. Germline assignment: CDR1 MNHEY and CDR2 SMNVEV (reference sequence). The length of the CDR3 is 12 residues. The CDR3 region is CATSWAGSPLHF. CDR3 sequence (DNA): TGTGCCACCAGTTGGGCGGGTTCACCCCTCCACTTT.

The CDR3 nucleotides are TGTGCCAGCAGCTTATCGGGGTCGCCTAATGAAAAACTGTTTTTT. Its protein product is CASSLSGSPNEKLFF. J is TRBJ1-4 and V is TRBV13; D remains unclear. Germline CDR1 reads PRHDT; CDR2 reads FYEKMQ (reference sequence). V was shortened by 2 bases and J by 3 bases, with 10 bases between the two germline ends. The CDR3 extends over 15 amino acids.

There are a few counts of this clone. This chain connects TRBV6-6 to TRBJ2-5; no reliable D call. Germline-derived CDR1 and CDR2 are MNHNY and SVGAGI (reference sequence). The V and J ends lost 3 bases and 2 bases respectively, with 13 bases between them. The CDR3 is 15 amino acids. In DNA form, the CDR3 reads TGTGCCAGCAGTTATAAGCCAACGAAGCAAGAGACCCAGTACTTC. It yields the protein CASSYKPTKQETQYF.

This clone was recorded a few times. The chain has TRBV29-1 and TRBJ1-4, with D possibly TRBD1 on 5 matching bases. The CDR3 totals 14 residues. V lost 6 bases, J lost 6 bases, and 17 bases lay in between. From germline, CDR1 is SQVTM and CDR2 ANQGSEA. CDR3 protein: CSVTRDRAYEKLFF. In nucleotides, the CDR3 is TGCAGCGTCACCCGGGACCGAGCGTATGAAAAACTGTTTTTT.

On this clone itself: Other DNA sequences in this sample translate to the same CDR3. The V gene is TRBV6-5, the J gene TRBJ1-4, with D unclear. There are 14 residues in the CDR3. The V gene lost 0 bases and the J gene lost 8 bases, with 10 bases spanning the gap. CDR1 is MNHEY and CDR2 is SVGAGI in the germline V gene. The CDR3 loop reads CASSYSGLGEKLFF. CDR3 DNA sequence: TGTGCCAGCAGTTACTCCGGGCTAGGCGAAAAACTGTTTTTT.

Regarding this clone: At one boundary the junction diverges from the germline segment, which might be a read error. This chain uses TRBV4-2 with TRBJ2-1; 14 bases align to TRBD2. CDR3 size: 16 residues. The germline gives CDR1 LGHNA, CDR2 YNFKEQ. CDR3 sequence: CARSQAGTSGRGEQFF. CDR3 DNA: TGTGCCAGAAGCCAAGCCGGGACTAGCGGGAGAGGTGAGCAGTTCTTC.

The gene calls are TRBV7-2 and TRBJ2-1; possible D gene TRBD1, 5 bases. V was trimmed by 5 bases and J by 4 bases, leaving 12 bases between them. The CDR3 runs to 14 residues. Germline V gene data show CDR1 as SGHTA and CDR2 as FQGNSA. The CDR3 here is CASSQRTNYNEQFF. CDR3 DNA sequence: TGTGCCAGCAGCCAGAGGACAAATTACAATGAGCAGTTCTTC.

Many counts were recorded for this clone. The chain carries TRBV28 and TRBJ2-2, with 9 nucleotides matching TRBD1. The length of the CDR3 is 16 residues. CDR1 and CDR2 from the germline V gene are MDHEN and SYDVKM. J was trimmed by 5 bases and V by 6 bases; bases with no gene match: 10. CDR3 in amino acids: CASRTGTGRYTGELFF. The CDR3 DNA sequence: TGTGCCAGCAGGACCGGGACAGGGCGATATACCGGGGAGCTGTTTTTT. Complete variable domain (other parts from reference TRBV28 and TRBJ2-2): DVKVTQSSRYLVKRTGEKVFLECVQDMDHENMFWYRQDPGLGLRLIYFSYDVKMKEKGDIPEGYSVSREKKERFSLILESASTNQTSMYLCASRTGTGRYTGELFFGEGSRLTVL.

The sample holds many counts of this clone. V and J are TRBV7-2 and TRBJ2-7; D is unclear. This CDR3 contains 12 residues. Trimming took off 4 bases at V and 5 bases at J, with 9 bases between the two ends. Germline V CDR1 and CDR2: SGHTA, FQGNSA. Written as DNA, the CDR3 is TGTGCCAGCAGCTCTTACCTGAACGAGCAGTACTTC. It specifies CASSSYLNEQYF.

The chain has TRBV7-8 and TRBJ2-7; D tentatively reads TRBD1 or TRBD2 (5 bases each). This CDR3 contains 14 residues. The V and J ends lost 10 bases and 0 bases respectively, with 16 bases between them. The germline CDR1 and CDR2 sequences are SGHVS and FQNEAQ. DNA for the CDR3: TGTGCCACCGAAGTCGAGGGGTTCTCCTACGAGCAGTACTTC. Encoded protein: CATEVEGFSYEQYF.

This clone showed up just a few times. The CDR3 region is CASSQDSRATNEKLFF. CDR3 nucleotides: TGCGCCAGCAGCCAAGATTCAAGGGCAACTAATGAAAAACTGTTTTTT. This chain links TRBV4-1 with TRBJ1-4; D ambiguous. In germline, CDR1 is MGHRA, CDR2 YSYEKL. The CDR3 is made up of 16 amino acids. V was clipped by 0 bases and J by 0 bases, with 8 bases between them.

CDR3 region: CASSLGHNTEAFF. In DNA form, the CDR3 reads TGTGCCAGCAGCTTAGGTCATAACACTGAAGCTTTCTTT. The chain employs TRBV11-3 and TRBJ1-1, with unresolved D. V lost 1 base and J 2 bases, leaving 5 bases between the germline ends. CDR1 and CDR2 (germline): SGHNT, YENEEA. CDR3 length equals 13 residues.

V is TRBV28 and J is TRBJ2-7; D perhaps matches TRBD2 (7 bases). Germline V gene data show CDR1 as MDHEN and CDR2 as SYDVKM. CDR3 size: 14 residues. Trimming took off 4 bases at V and 4 bases at J, with 14 bases between the two ends. The CDR3 nucleotides are TGTGCCAGCAGTTCGGGGGGCGCTGATTACGAGCAGTACTTC. Protein: CASSSGGADYEQYF.

CDR3 region: CASSAIRLGEQYF. CDR3 sequence (DNA): TGTGCCAGCAGCGCTATTCGGCTTGGAGAGCAGTACTTC. The chain links TRBV2 to TRBJ2-7; D is unresolved. The CDR3 is 13 residues long. V lost 6 bases and J 7 bases, leaving 16 bases between the germline ends. Per the germline V gene, CDR1 is SNHLY and CDR2 is FYNNEI. Together with reference TRBV2 and TRBJ2-7, the CDR3 gives the full variable domain: EPEVTQTPSHQVTQMGQEVILRCVPISNHLYFYWYRQILGQKVEFLVSFYNNEISEKSEIFDDQFSVERPDGSNFTLKIRSTKLEDSAMYFCASSAIRLGEQYFGPGTRLTVT.

V gene TRBV5-1 combines with J gene TRBJ2-5; TRBD2 is a possible D gene (5 bases). Germline CDR1 is SGHRS and CDR2 is YFSETQ. The CDR3 loop spans 13 amino acids. Trimming stripped 0 bases from V and 3 bases from J, with 6 bases between. CDR3: CASSLGLKETQYF. CDR3 nucleotide sequence: TGCGCCAGCAGCTTGGGACTAAAAGAGACCCAGTACTTC.

This clone was detected many times. The chain combines TRBV18 with TRBJ2-7; 8 nucleotides agree with TRBD2. Looked up from germline, CDR1 is KGHSH and CDR2 is LQKENI. CDR3 length: 13 residues. V lost 3 bases and J lost 7; bases outside the gene matches: 5. The CDR3 coding sequence is TGTGCCAGCTCACCGGGACTAGAGAAGGAGCAGTACTTC. This translates into CASSPGLEKEQYF.

This clone was observed at least ten times. The rearrangement uses TRBV15 and TRBJ2-3, with D unclear. CDR1 is LNHNV, CDR2 YYDKDF, per germline (reference sequence). V lost 1 base, J lost 2 bases, and 22 bases lay in between. CDR3 length: 19 amino acids. CDR3 residues: CATSRGVDGPLTPTDTQYF. CDR3 coding DNA: TGTGCCACCAGCAGAGGAGTAGACGGACCCCTAACCCCCACAGATACGCAGTATTTT.

This clone was found many times. V is TRBV4-3 and J is TRBJ2-2; 10 positions match TRBD2. With 0 bases clipped from V and 6 bases from J, the junction kept 4 bases outside the gene matches. The germline V gene encodes CDR1 LGHNA and CDR2 YSLEER. CDR3 length equals 16 residues. This CDR3 reads CASSQDRLAGAGELFF. The CDR3 region has the DNA TGCGCCAGCAGCCAAGACAGGCTAGCGGGAGCCGGGGAGCTGTTTTTT.